The clone carrying this TCR beta chain appeared a few times. No antigen is known for it. This entry comes from a study of identical twins. General observations from the study: Fewer insertions marked abundant cord blood beta clonotypes; young adult naive trended weakly, memory not at all.

Trimming left V 5 bases short and J 10 bases short, with 12 bases between. Germline V gene sequence: CDR1 SQVTM, CDR2 ANQGSEA. The CDR3 sequence is 11 residues long. It was template switching that added a universal primer site, and there were unique molecular identifiers on the cDNA. From the 5' RACE reads, TCRdb called clonotypes with MiXCR, one entry per CDR3 protein. The sample consists of hundreds of thousands of distinct CDR3 sequences, about 9.4% of them appearing once. The sample was also reused in another study, on yellow fever vaccine responses in identical twins. Per that paper: Twins' T cell vaccine responses reportedly looked partly convergent, partly personalized.

This receptor was taken from a woman under 30 in good health. The sequenced sample was PBMCs. The chain employs TRBV29-1 and TRBJ2-1; the D call may be TRBD1 or TRBD2 (5 bases each). CDR3 bases: TGCAGCGTTTTGGGCCGGGACGAGCAGTTCTTC. Its protein product is CSVLGRDEQFF.